This TCR beta chain was identified in a study of CD8 T cells in Susac syndrome. At the level of the study: Treatment status at blood draw for the Susac syndrome patients was therapy-naive, corticosteroids, or intravenous immunoglobulin alone.

Study-wide results and limits: As acknowledged by the study, its TCR sequencing and HLA analysis included a relatively small number of individuals.

Comment on this clonotype: The antigen remains unidentified.

The V and J ends lost 1 base and 6 bases respectively, with 16 bases between them. This CDR3 contains 17 residues. Germline loops: CDR1 MGHRA, CDR2 YSYEKL. As judged by recently defined diagnostic criteria, patients with Susac syndrome had definite or probable disease. It was with random hexamers that roughly 0.45 to 1 ug RNA was reverse transcribed. MiXCR, run by TCRdb on the immunoSEQ multiplex PCR reads, gives a single entry per CDR3 protein. Of about 200,000 distinct CDR3 sequences in the sample, about 91% were seen once. This chain links TRBV4-1 with TRBJ1-6; the D is unclear. The sequence was obtained from a human donor with Susac syndrome. Sequences were obtained from CD4+ T cells from PBMCs. Here the CDR3 reads CASSQVDMGFGNSPLHF. In nucleotides, the CDR3 is TGCGCCAGCAGCCAAGTAGATATGGGATTTGGTAATTCACCCCTCCACTTT.